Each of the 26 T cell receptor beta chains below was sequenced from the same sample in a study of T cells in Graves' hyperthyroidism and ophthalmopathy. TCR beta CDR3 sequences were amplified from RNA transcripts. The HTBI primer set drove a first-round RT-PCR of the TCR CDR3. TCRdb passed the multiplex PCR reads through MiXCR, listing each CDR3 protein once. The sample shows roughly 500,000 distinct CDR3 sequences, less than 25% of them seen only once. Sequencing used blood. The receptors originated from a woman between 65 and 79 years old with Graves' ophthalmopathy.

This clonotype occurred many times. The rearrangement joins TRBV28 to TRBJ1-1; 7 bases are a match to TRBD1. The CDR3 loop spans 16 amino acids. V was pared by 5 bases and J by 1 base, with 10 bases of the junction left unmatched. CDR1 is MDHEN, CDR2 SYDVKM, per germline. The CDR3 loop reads CASSETTGQANTEAFF. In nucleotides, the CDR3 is TGTGCCAGCAGTGAAACCACCGGACAGGCGAACACTGAAGCTTTCTTT.

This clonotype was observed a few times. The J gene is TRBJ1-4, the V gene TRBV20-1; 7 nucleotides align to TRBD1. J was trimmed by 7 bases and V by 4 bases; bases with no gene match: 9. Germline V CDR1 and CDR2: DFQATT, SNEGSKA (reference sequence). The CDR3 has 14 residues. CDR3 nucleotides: TGCAGTGCTACCCAGGGACAGCTACTTGAAAAACTGTTTTTT. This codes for CSATQGQLLEKLFF.

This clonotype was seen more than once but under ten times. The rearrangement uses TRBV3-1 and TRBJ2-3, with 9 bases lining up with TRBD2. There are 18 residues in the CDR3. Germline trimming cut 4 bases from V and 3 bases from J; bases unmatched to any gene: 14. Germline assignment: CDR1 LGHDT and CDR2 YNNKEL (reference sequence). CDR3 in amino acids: CASSLSFRSGGKTDTQYF. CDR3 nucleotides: TGTGCCAGCAGCCTTTCATTTCGTAGCGGGGGAAAAACAGATACGCAGTATTTT.

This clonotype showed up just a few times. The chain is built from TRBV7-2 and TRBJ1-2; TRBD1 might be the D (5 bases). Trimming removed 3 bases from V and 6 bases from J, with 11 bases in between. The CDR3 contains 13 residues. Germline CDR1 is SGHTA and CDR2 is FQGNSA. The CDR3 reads CASSLISTDGYTF. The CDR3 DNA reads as TGTGCCAGCAGCTTGATATCGACAGATGGCTACACCTTC.

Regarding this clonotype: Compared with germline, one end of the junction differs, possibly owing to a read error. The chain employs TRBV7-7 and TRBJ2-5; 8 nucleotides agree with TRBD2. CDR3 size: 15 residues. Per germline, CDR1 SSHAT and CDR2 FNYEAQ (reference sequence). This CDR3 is CASSWGISGKETQYF. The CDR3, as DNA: TGTGCTAGCAGCTGGGGAATTAGCGGGAAAGAGACCCAGTACTTC.

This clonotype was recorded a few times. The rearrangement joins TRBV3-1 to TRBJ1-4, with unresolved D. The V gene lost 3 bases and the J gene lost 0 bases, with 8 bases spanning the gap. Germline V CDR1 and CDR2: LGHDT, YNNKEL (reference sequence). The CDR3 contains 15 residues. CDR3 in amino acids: CASSQHSSTNEKLFF. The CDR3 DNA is TGTGCCAGCAGCCAGCACAGCTCAACTAATGAAAAACTGTTTTTT.

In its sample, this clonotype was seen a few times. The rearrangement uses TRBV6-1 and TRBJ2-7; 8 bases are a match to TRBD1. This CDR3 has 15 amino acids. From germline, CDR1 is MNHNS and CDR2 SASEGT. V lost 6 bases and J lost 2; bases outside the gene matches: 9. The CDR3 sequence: CASSHRPDRAYEQYF. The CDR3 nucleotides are TGTGCCAGCAGCCACCGACCGGACAGGGCCTACGAGCAGTACTTC.

The CDR3 DNA reads as TGTGCCAGTGCTCTACGTGGGGGACACCTCTCCTACGAGCAGTACTTC. Encoded protein: CASALRGGHLSYEQYF. The chain has TRBV19 and TRBJ2-7, with TRBD1 as a possible D gene (6 bases). Germline CDR1 LNHDA, CDR2 SQIVND (reference sequence). The CDR3 runs 16 residues. The V end lost 8 bases, the J end lost 0 bases, and 20 bases lay between the germline ends.

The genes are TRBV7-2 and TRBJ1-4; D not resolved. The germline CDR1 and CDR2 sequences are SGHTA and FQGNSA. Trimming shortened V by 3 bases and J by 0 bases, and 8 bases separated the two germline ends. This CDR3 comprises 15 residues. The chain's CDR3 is CASSFYQSTNEKLFF. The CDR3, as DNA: TGTGCCAGCAGCTTTTACCAGTCAACTAATGAAAAACTGTTTTTT.

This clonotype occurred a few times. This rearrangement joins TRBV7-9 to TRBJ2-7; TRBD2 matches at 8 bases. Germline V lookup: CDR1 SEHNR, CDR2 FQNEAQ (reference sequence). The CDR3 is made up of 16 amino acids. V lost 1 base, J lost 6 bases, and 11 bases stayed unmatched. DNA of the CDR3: TGTGCCAGCAGCTTAGTATTAGGCGGGAGGATACCCGAGCAGTACTTC. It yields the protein CASSLVLGGRIPEQYF.

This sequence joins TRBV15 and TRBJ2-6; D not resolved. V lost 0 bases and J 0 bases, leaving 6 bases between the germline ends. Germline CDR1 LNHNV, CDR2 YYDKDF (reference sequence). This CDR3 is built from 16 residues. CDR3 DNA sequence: TGTGCCACCAGCAGAGAGCGCGGCTCTGGGGCCAACGTCCTGACTTTC. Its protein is CATSRERGSGANVLTF.

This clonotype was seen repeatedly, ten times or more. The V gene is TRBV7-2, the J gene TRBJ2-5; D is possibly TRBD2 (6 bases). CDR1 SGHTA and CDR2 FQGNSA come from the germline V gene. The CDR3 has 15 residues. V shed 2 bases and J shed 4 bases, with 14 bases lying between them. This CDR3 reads CASSLQLGGRETQYF. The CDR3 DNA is TGTGCCAGCAGCTTACAACTCGGGGGTAGAGAGACCCAGTACTTC.

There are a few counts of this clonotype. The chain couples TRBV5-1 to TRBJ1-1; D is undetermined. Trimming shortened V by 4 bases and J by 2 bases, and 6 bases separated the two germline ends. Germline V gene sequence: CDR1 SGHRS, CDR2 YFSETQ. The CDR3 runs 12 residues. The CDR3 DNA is TGCGCCAGCAGCGGCTCTAACACTGAAGCTTTCTTT. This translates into CASSGSNTEAFF.

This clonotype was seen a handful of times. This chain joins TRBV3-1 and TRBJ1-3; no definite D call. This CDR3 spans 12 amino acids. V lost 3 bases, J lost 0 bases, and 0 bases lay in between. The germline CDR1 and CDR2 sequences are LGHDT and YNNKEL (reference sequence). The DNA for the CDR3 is TGTGCCAGCAGCCACTCTGGAAACACCATATATTTT. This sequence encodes CASSHSGNTIYF.

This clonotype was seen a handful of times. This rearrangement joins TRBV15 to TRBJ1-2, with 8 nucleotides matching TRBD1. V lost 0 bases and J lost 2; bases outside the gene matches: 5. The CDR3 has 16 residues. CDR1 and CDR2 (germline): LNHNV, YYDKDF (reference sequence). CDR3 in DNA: TGTGCCACCAGCAGAGATAGGAACAGGGGGAACTATGGCTACACCTTC. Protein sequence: CATSRDRNRGNYGYTF.

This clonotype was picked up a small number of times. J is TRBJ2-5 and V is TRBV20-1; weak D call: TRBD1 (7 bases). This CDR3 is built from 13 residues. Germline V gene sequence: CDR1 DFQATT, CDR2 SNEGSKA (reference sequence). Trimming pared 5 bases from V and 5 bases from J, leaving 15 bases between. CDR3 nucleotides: TGCAGTGCTCCCCTGACAGGGAGGGAGACCCAGTACTTC. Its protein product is CSAPLTGRETQYF.

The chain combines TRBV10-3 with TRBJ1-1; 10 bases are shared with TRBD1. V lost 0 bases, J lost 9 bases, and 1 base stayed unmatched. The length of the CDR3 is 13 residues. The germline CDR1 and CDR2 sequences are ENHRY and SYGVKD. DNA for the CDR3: TGTGCCATCAGTGAGTCGGACAGGGGGAAAGCTTTCTTT. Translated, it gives CAISESDRGKAFF.

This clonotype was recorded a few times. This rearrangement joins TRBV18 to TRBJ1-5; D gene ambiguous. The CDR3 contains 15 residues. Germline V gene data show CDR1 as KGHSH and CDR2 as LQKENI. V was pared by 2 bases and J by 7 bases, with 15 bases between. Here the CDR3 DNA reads TGTGCCAGCTCACCATCCCGGGAAATGGCACAGCCCCAGCATTTT. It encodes CASSPSREMAQPQHF.

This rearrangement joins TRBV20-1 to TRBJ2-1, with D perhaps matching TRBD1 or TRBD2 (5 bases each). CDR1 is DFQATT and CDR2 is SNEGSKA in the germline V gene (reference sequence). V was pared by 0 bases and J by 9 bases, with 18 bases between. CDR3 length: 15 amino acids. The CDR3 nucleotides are TGCAGTGCTAGAGAGCATTTCAGGGCCGGAGGTGAGCAGTTCTTC. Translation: CSAREHFRAGGEQFF.

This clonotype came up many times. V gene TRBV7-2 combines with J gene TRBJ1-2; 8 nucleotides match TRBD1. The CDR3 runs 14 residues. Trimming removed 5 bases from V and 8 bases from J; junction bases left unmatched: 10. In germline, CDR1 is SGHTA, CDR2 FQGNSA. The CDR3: CASSLRQGSEGYTF. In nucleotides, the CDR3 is TGTGCCAGCAGCCTCCGACAGGGGTCAGAAGGCTACACCTTC.

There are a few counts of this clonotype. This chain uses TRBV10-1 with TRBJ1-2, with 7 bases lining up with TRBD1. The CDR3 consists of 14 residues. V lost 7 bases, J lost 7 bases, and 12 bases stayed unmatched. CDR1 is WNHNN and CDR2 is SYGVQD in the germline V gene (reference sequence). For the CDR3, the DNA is TGCGCCAGCACAGGGGGAGTCACCCCTGTTGGCTACACCTTC. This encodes CASTGGVTPVGYTF.

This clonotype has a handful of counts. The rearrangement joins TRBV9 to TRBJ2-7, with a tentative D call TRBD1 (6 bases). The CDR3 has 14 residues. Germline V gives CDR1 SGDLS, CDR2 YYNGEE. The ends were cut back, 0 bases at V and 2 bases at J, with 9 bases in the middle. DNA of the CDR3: TGTGCCAGCAGCGTAGGGGGGCAGGCCTACGAGCAGTACTTC. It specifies CASSVGGQAYEQYF.

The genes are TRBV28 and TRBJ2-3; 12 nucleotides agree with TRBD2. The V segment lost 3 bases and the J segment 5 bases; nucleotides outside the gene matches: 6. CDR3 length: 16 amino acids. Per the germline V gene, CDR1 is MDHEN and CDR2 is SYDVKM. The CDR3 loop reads CASSFTPGLAGDTQYF. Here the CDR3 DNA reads TGTGCCAGCAGTTTTACCCCGGGACTAGCGGGAGATACGCAGTATTTT.

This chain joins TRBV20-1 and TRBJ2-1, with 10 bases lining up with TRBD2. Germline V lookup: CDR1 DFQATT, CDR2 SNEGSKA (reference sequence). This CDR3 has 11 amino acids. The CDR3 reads CSLVSGRNEFF. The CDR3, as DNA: TGCAGCCTTGTTAGCGGGAGGAACGAGTTCTTC.

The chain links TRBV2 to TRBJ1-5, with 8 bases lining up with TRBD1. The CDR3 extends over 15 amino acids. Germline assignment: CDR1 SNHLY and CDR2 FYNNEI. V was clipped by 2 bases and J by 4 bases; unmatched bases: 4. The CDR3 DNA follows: TGTGCCAGCAGTGAAAGGACAGGGCTGAATCAGCCCCAGCATTTT. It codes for CASSERTGLNQPQHF. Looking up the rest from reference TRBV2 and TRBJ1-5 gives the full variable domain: EPEVTQTPSHQVTQMGQEVILRCVPISNHLYFYWYRQILGQKVEFLVSFYNNEISEKSEIFDDQFSVERPDGSNFTLKIRSTKLEDSAMYFCASSERTGLNQPQHFGDGTRLSIL.

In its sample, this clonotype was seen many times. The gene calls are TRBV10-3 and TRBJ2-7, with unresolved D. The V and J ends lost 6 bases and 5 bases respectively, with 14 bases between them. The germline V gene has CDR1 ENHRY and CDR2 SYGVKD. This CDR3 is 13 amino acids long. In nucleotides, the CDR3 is TGTGCCATCAGAGACGCCTTTCATGACGAGCAGTACTTC. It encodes CAIRDAFHDEQYF.